This TCR beta chain was captured by sequencing in a study of cytomegalovirus exposure and HLA in healthy donors. In the study overall: Most genotyped donors, 81% of about 360, had Caucasian-associated genetic ancestry.

The study, taken as a whole, reports: It was only CMV serostatus that was available as immune exposure information.

A multiplex PCR was run with 60 Vbeta primers and 13 Jbeta primers. In the original workflow: In a later analysis, the count reached about 75 million unique TCR beta chains, with about 10 million shared. The data were produced by immunoSEQ multiplex PCR, yet TCRdb's version contains in-frame clones alone and is incomplete. V, J and clone size derive from that table, while D and trimming were established from the DNA sequence. This table holds some 160,000 clones, around four fifths found once. The CDR3 runs to 15 residues. Losses at the gene ends were 0 bases for V and 2 bases for J; bases not matched to a gene: 3. In germline, CDR1 is SGDLS, CDR2 YYNGEE. With respect to this clone: The antigen is not known.

The clonotype was recovered from a male donor in good health and CMV-seronegative. Sequenced sample: PBMCs. The genes are TRBV9 and TRBJ2-5, with 8 bases matching TRBD2. The CDR3 reads CASSVGASGQETQYF. The CDR3 nucleotides are TGTGCCAGCAGCGTAGGGGCTAGCGGGCAAGAGACCCAGTACTTC.